This entry concerns a single T cell receptor (beta chain). CDR3 size: 15 residues. Germline V gives CDR1 MNHNS, CDR2 SASEGT. The V end was cut by 5 bases, the J end by 1 base, with 14 bases between. Primers for the PCR totalled 60 Vbeta and 13 Jbeta. The assay was immunoSEQ multiplex PCR, and TCRdb's table has in-frame clones only and misses some. The sample includes around 170,000 clones, roughly four fifths seen only once; the top ten take approximately 0.47%. The entry originates in a study of cytomegalovirus exposure and HLA in healthy donors. This chain uses TRBV6-1 with TRBJ2-5; maybe TRBD2 (6 bases). This sequence was found in a woman in her 50s in good health and CMV-seronegative. The sequenced sample consisted of PBMCs. This CDR3 is CASSSFPGVQETQYF. CDR3 nucleotide sequence: TGTGCCAGCAGTTCCTTTCCGGGGGTCCAAGAGACCCAGTACTTC.